The TCR beta chain described here comes from a study of OX40 agonist ivuxolimab in advanced cancers. Germline lookup yields CDR1 SGDLS and CDR2 YYNGEE. The CDR3 is made up of 14 amino acids. V was clipped by 0 bases and J by 3 bases, with 9 bases between them. Measured with immunoSEQ multiplex PCR; TCRdb has only the in-frame clones, and not every one. This sample carries around 60,000 clones, around nine tenths of them seen once, and the ten largest clones take 20% to 25%. Source: CD4+ or CD8+ T cells sorted from blood, taken in a trial of the OX40 agonist ivuxolimab. The source is an adult with an advanced solid tumor such as melanoma, head and neck, liver or kidney cancer. The rearrangement links TRBV9 to TRBJ1-2, with no clear D. Written as DNA, the CDR3 is TGTGCCAGCAGCGTAGGGAACAGAGACTATGGCTACACCTTC. Protein sequence: CASSVGNRDYGYTF.